The clone carrying this TCR beta chain came up many times. The target antigen is unknown. This sample was included in a study of T-cell reconstitution after alpha-beta-depleted transplantation in children. Preparation of the TCRbeta library involved a method that used unique molecular identifiers. TCRdb ran MiXCR on the PCR reads and lists one entry per CDR3 protein. The data contain approximately 190,000 distinct CDR3 sequences, roughly 6.3% of them seen just once; the ten biggest clones take up about 5%. Study findings and constraints: There were some patients whose high TCRbeta diversity at day 60 came from surviving recipient T cells and thymic progenitors. Reportedly, alpha-beta T cells present about two months post-transplant originated from several hundred expanded clones of graft origin. T cells produced anew were the main source of T-cell counts and diversity one year after transplant.

The V gene's germline CDR1 is SGHTA and CDR2 FQGTGA. Germline trimming cut 5 bases from V and 7 bases from J; bases unmatched to any gene: 11. The CDR3 length is 16 residues. The sequences come from PBMCs, collected before TCRalphabeta/CD19-depleted stem cell transplant. The genes are TRBV7-3 and TRBJ1-6, with 7 positions matching TRBD1. The TCR originated in a girl under two years old with combined immunodeficiency, due to receive a stem cell transplant. The CDR3 DNA sequence: TGTGCCAGCAGCCTAGGTACCGGGACAGAAAATTCACCCCTCCACTTT. This translates into CASSLGTGTENSPLHF.